Included here is one TCR beta chain sequence, with context. The antigen is not known. TCRdb re-called the 5' RACE reads and gives one entry per CDR3 protein, without DNA. This sample contains about 200,000 distinct CDR3 sequences. The data were taken from a study of monozygotic twins with inflammatory bowel disease. Overall study results and limits: Relative clonotype sharing with others was diminished in IBD patients versus healthy twins, particularly with disease activity. Repertoire similarity did not differ between concordant and discordant twins, perhaps due to limited power.

CDR1 and CDR2 from the germline V gene are MDHEN and SYDVKM. CDR3 length: 13 residues. The chain combines TRBV28 with TRBJ1-2; the D gene TCRdb calls, TRBD1, cannot be checked with no DNA. This clonotype was sampled from a human donor with ulcerative colitis or Crohn's disease, or a healthy co-twin of an affected twin (not recorded which). Sequencing was carried out using blood. CDR3 amino acids: CASSLGHNYGYTF.